The 21 T cell receptor beta chains listed next were all sequenced from one sample in a study of OX40 agonist ivuxolimab in advanced cancers. The table came from immunoSEQ multiplex PCR; TCRdb's copy has only in-frame clones and leaves some out. Of more than 55,000 clones detected, roughly 86% appear once; the ten largest clones hold almost 4%. Sequences were derived from CD4+ or CD8+ T cells sorted from blood, sampled in a trial of the OX40 agonist ivuxolimab. All receptors come from an adult with an advanced solid tumor such as melanoma, head and neck, liver or kidney cancer.

The rearrangement uses TRBV2 and TRBJ1-1, with D uncertain. Germline values: CDR1 SNHLY, CDR2 FYNNEI. Trimming stripped 5 bases from V and 1 base from J, with 14 bases between. The CDR3 covers 15 residues. This CDR3 reads CASSFLMLGNTEAFF. As DNA, the CDR3 is TGTGCCAGCAGTTTCTTGATGTTGGGGAACACTGAAGCTTTCTTT.

The V gene is TRBV10-3, the J gene TRBJ2-2; tentatively, D is TRBD1 or TRBD2 (6 bases each). V was clipped by 4 bases and J by 8 bases, with 14 bases between them. This CDR3 is 14 amino acids long. Per the germline V gene, CDR1 is ENHRY and CDR2 is SYGVKD. For the CDR3, the DNA is TGTGCCATCAGTGTGTCGGGGGCGAGTGGGGAGCTGTTTTTT. As protein: CAISVSGASGELFF.

The J gene is TRBJ2-4, the V gene TRBV2; D is perhaps TRBD1 (6 bases). V lost 5 bases, J lost 6 bases, and 17 bases lay in between. The CDR3 runs 15 residues. CDR1 and CDR2 (germline): SNHLY, FYNNEI. The CDR3 DNA follows: TGTGCCAGCAGTTACAGGGATTCGCAACTAAACATTCAGTACTTC. It yields the protein CASSYRDSQLNIQYF. Combining the CDR3 with reference TRBV2 and TRBJ2-4 gives the whole variable domain EPEVTQTPSHQVTQMGQEVILRCVPISNHLYFYWYRQILGQKVEFLVSFYNNEISEKSEIFDDQFSVERPDGSNFTLKIRSTKLEDSAMYFCASSYRDSQLNIQYFGAGTRLSVL.

This clone was seen just once. The chain employs TRBV5-6 and TRBJ1-1; possible D gene TRBD1, 6 bases. CDR1 SGHDT and CDR2 YYEEEE come from the germline V gene. The V end lost 4 bases, the J end lost 4 bases, and 17 bases lay between the germline ends. The CDR3 extends over 15 amino acids. In DNA form, the CDR3 reads TGTGCCAGCAGCAAAGCGGACAGAAGAAGCACTGAAGCTTTCTTT. Translation: CASSKADRRSTEAFF. Full variable domain (rest looked up from reference TRBV5-6 and TRBJ1-1): DAGVTQSPTHLIKTRGQQVTLRCSPKSGHDTVSWYQQALGQGPQFIFQYYEEEERQRGNFPDRFSGHQFPNYSSELNVNALLLGDSALYLCASSKADRRSTEAFFGQGTRLTVV.

The chain recombines TRBV15 with TRBJ2-7; perhaps TRBD1 as D (6 bases). Trimming removed 0 bases from V and 4 bases from J, with 13 bases in between. Germline CDR1 and CDR2: LNHNV and YYDKDF (reference sequence). The CDR3 extends over 15 amino acids. The CDR3 bases are TGTGCCACCAGCAGAGAGGGTCAGGGGCCGTACGAGCAGTACTTC. This translates into CATSREGQGPYEQYF.

The chain has TRBV11-3 and TRBJ2-1; tentative D call: TRBD2 (6 bases). Trimming left V 4 bases short and J 4 bases short, with 8 bases between. The CDR3 totals 13 residues. The germline V gene has CDR1 SGHNT and CDR2 YENEEA. Here the CDR3 reads CASSSTSYNEQFF. The CDR3 DNA reads TGTGCCAGCAGCTCGACTAGTTACAATGAGCAGTTCTTC.

The genes are TRBV19 and TRBJ1-2; 10 positions match TRBD1. Looked up from germline, CDR1 is LNHDA and CDR2 is SQIVND (reference sequence). The CDR3 is 14 amino acids. V lost 7 bases, J lost 8 bases, and 10 bases stayed unmatched. The CDR3 DNA reads TGTGCCAGTACCCTTGGGACAGGGGCCTGGGGCTACACCTTC. This sequence encodes CASTLGTGAWGYTF.

The V gene is TRBV28, the J gene TRBJ1-2; D unclear. This CDR3 contains 12 residues. Between the trimmed V and J ends, which lost 5 bases and 8 bases, there was a span of 12 bases. Germline assignment: CDR1 MDHEN and CDR2 SYDVKM. Here the CDR3 reads CASSDGMGGYTF. Written as DNA, the CDR3 is TGTGCCAGCAGTGACGGGATGGGCGGCTACACCTTC.

This chain uses TRBV5-4 with TRBJ2-5; 9 bases align to TRBD1. Unmatched junction bases numbered 9, after V lost 4 bases and J lost 5 bases. Per germline, CDR1 SGHNT and CDR2 YYREEE (reference sequence). CDR3 size: 15 residues. The CDR3 spells CASSRDRDFAETQYF. The CDR3 nucleotides are TGTGCCAGCAGCCGGGACAGGGATTTCGCGGAGACCCAGTACTTC.

The table lists this clone with a count of one. The chain employs TRBV19 and TRBJ2-5; TRBD1 matches 7 bases. This CDR3 contains 14 residues. CDR1 and CDR2 (germline): LNHDA, SQIVND (reference sequence). Unmatched junction bases numbered 4, after V lost 4 bases and J lost 2 bases. The CDR3 coding sequence is TGTGCCAGTAGTAGGGGACAGCTACAAGAGACCCAGTACTTC. Translating gives CASSRGQLQETQYF.

This clone was detected only once. Sequence at one end of the junction differs from germline and may be a read error. The genes are TRBV7-3 and TRBJ2-1, with D tentatively TRBD2 (6 bases). There are 13 residues in the CDR3. Germline-derived CDR1 and CDR2 are SGHTA and FQGTGA. CDR3 in amino acids: CASSLGTSNKQFF. In nucleotides, the CDR3 is TGTGCCAGCAGCTTAGGGACTTCCAATAAGCAGTTCTTC.

The rearrangement joins TRBV19 to TRBJ1-4, with TRBD1 as a possible D gene (5 bases). The CDR3 is 14 residues long. CDR1 is LNHDA and CDR2 is SQIVND in the germline V gene (reference sequence). The ends were cut back, 6 bases at V and 8 bases at J, with 16 bases in the middle. CDR3 in amino acids: CASRHPGREEKLFF. CDR3 DNA: TGTGCCAGTAGGCATCCGGGACGGGAGGAAAAACTGTTTTTT.

V usage is TRBV5-6 and J usage is TRBJ1-6; no reliable D call. The CDR3 consists of 13 residues. Germline V gene lookup returns CDR1 SGHDT and CDR2 YYEEEE. The V end lost 0 bases, the J end lost 10 bases, and 8 bases lay between the germline ends. The CDR3 nucleotides are TGTGCCAGCAGCTTGGGACTGCGCTCACCCCTCCACTTT. It yields the protein CASSLGLRSPLHF.

This chain links TRBV10-3 with TRBJ2-2, with D perhaps TRBD1 (6 bases). This CDR3 spans 14 amino acids. In germline, CDR1 is ENHRY, CDR2 SYGVKD. Between the trimmed V and J ends, which lost 0 bases and 4 bases, there was a span of 6 bases. CDR3 sequence: CAISESTGTGELFF. The CDR3, as DNA: TGTGCCATCAGTGAGTCGACAGGCACCGGGGAGCTGTTTTTT.

The CDR3 DNA reads as TGTGCCAGCTCGCCAGGCCGATTGCAGCCCCAGCATTTT. It codes for CASSPGRLQPQHF. This chain connects TRBV18 to TRBJ1-5, with D unresolved. The germline V gene has CDR1 KGHSH and CDR2 LQKENI. The CDR3 runs 13 residues. V lost 6 bases to trimming and J lost 7 bases, with 13 bases between them. The whole variable domain, remainder taken from reference TRBV18 and TRBJ1-5, is NAGVMQNPRHLVRRRGQEARLRCSPMKGHSHVYWYRQLPEEGLKFMVYLQKENIIDESGMPKERFSAEFPKEGPSILRIQQVVRGDSAAYFCASSPGRLQPQHFGDGTRLSIL.

This chain uses TRBV27 with TRBJ2-3, with D perhaps TRBD1 (6 bases). Trimming shortened V by 2 bases and J by 7 bases, and 13 bases separated the two germline ends. The CDR3 contains 14 residues. Germline CDR1 reads MNHEY; CDR2 reads SMNVEV (reference sequence). The DNA for the CDR3 is TGTGCCAGCAGTTTAGGTCAGGGGTTTCATACGCAGTATTTT. Amino acid sequence: CASSLGQGFHTQYF.

This clone occurred a few times. The V call is TRBV9, the J call TRBJ1-2; D remains unclear. CDR1 and CDR2 from the germline V gene are SGDLS and YYNGEE. The V gene lost 0 bases and the J gene lost 3 bases, with 12 bases spanning the gap. The CDR3 consists of 15 residues. The CDR3 sequence is CASSVGPGADYGYTF. In nucleotides, the CDR3 is TGTGCCAGCAGCGTAGGCCCGGGCGCGGACTATGGCTACACCTTC. The full variable domain, in which reference TRBV9 and TRBJ1-2 provide the parts outside the CDR3, is DSGVTQTPKHLITATGQRVTLRCSPRSGDLSVYWYQQSLDQGLQFLIQYYNGEERAKGNILERFSAQQFPDLHSELNLSSLELGDSALYFCASSVGPGADYGYTFGSGTRLTVV.

The chain is built from TRBV19 and TRBJ1-4; tentatively, D is TRBD1 (6 bases). Germline V CDR1 and CDR2: LNHDA, SQIVND (reference sequence). Between the trimmed V and J ends, which lost 6 bases and 3 bases, there was a span of 14 bases. CDR3 length: 15 residues. Here the CDR3 reads CASSMTGGSNEKLFF. In nucleotides, the CDR3 is TGTGCCAGTAGCATGACAGGCGGATCTAATGAAAAACTGTTTTTT.

Here the CDR3 reads CASSTETSFTDTQYF. CDR3 in DNA: TGTGCCAGCAGCACTGAGACTAGCTTCACAGATACGCAGTATTTT. The chain recombines TRBV7-6 with TRBJ2-3, with 7 bases matching TRBD2. With 5 bases clipped from V and 2 bases from J, the junction kept 7 bases outside the gene matches. The CDR3 consists of 15 residues. Per the germline V gene, CDR1 is SGHVS and CDR2 is FNYEAQ.

The chain uses TRBV28 and TRBJ1-1; D may be TRBD1 (5 bases). Trimming removed 7 bases at V and 8 bases at J, with 20 bases between. The CDR3 runs to 14 residues. Germline V gene lookup returns CDR1 MDHEN and CDR2 SYDVKM. The CDR3 coding sequence is TGTGCCAGCACCCAGAGACAGCCAAACCTCGAAGCTTTCTTT. Protein sequence: CASTQRQPNLEAFF.

CDR3 protein: CASSLGQGNQPQHF. CDR3 nucleotides: TGTGCCAGCAGCTTAGGACAGGGCAATCAGCCCCAGCATTTT. The genes are TRBV11-2 and TRBJ1-5; D might be TRBD1 (6 bases). Germline CDR1 is SGHAT and CDR2 is FQNNGV. Trimming shortened V by 1 base and J by 2 bases, and 6 bases separated the two germline ends. The CDR3 runs 14 residues.